The rows below give T cell receptor beta chains drawn from one sample of a study of post-analysis software for immune sequencing data. TCRdb re-called the PCR reads through MiXCR, storing one row per CDR3 protein. The table lists 750,000 to 950,000 distinct CDR3 sequences, about 57% of them singletons. The sample taken for sequencing was blood. These receptors were taken from a girl under 18 with multiple sclerosis. Each CDR3 is given with its conserved first and last residue. D genes are given only for firm matches. Clone size is given for some rows only: seen once, a few or many times, or a class if the clone is expanded.

TRBJ2-5	TRBV7-2	TRBD1	.	CASSSTGFQETQYF	TGTGCCAGCAGCTCGACAGGGTTTCAAGAGACCCAGTACTTC
TRBJ2-5	TRBV12-5	.	.	CASGWGSQETQYF	TGTGCTAGTGGTTGGGGCAGCCAAGAGACCCAGTACTTC
TRBJ2-3	TRBV29-1	TRBD1	.	CSVEDGTGGVTDTQYF	TGCAGCGTTGAAGATGGGACAGGGGGCGTCACAGATACGCAGTATTTT
TRBJ2-2	TRBV7-3	.	few	CASSLLYTGELFF	TGTGCCAGCAGCTTATTATACACCGGGGAGCTGTTTTTT
TRBJ2-7	TRBV10-3	TRBD2	few	CAISLVGLEGYEQYF	TGTGCCATCAGCCTGGTGGGACTAGAGGGCTACGAGCAGTACTTC
TRBJ1-2	TRBV10-3	.	.	CAISEGGNYGYTF	TGTGCCATCAGTGAGGGGGGGAACTATGGCTACACCTTC
TRBJ2-1	TRBV7-9	.	.	CASSLGSSGARSFPFF	TGTGCCAGCAGCTTAGGGTCTTCCGGGGCCAGATCTTTCCCGTTCTTC
TRBJ2-5	TRBV6-5	TRBD2	.	CASSRAGRETQYF	TGTGCCAGCAGTAGAGCGGGAAGAGAGACCCAGTACTTC
TRBJ2-2	TRBV7-8	TRBD2	.	CASRRGLADTGELFF	TGTGCCAGCAGGAGGGGACTAGCGGACACCGGGGAGCTGTTTTTT
TRBJ2-7	TRBV20-1	TRBD1	few	CSASLIDRVRYEQYF	TGCAGTGCTAGTTTAATCGACAGGGTGAGGTACGAGCAGTACTTC
TRBJ1-1	TRBV7-9	TRBD1	.	CASSSDQQGSWTEAFF	TGTGCCAGCAGCTCCGATCAACAGGGGAGTTGGACTGAGGCTTTCTTT
TRBJ2-7	TRBV7-9	TRBD2	.	CASSLAGLAGVEQYF	TGTGCCAGCAGCTTAGCGGGACTAGCGGGAGTCGAGCAGTACTTC
TRBJ2-3	TRBV7-8	TRBD2	.	CASSMVAGLDTQYF	TGTGCCAGCAGCATGGTAGCGGGTTTAGATACGCAGTATTTT
TRBJ1-4	TRBV7-9	.	few	CASSPDTDEKLFF	TGTGCCAGCAGCCCAGACACCGATGAAAAACTGTTTTTT
TRBJ2-7	TRBV7-2	.	.	CASSSLLGGPGQWIYEQYF	TGTGCCAGCAGCTCCTTACTGGGGGGGCCGGGACAATGGATCTACGAGCAGTACTTC
TRBJ2-5	TRBV29-1	.	.	CSVLGTPQETQYF	TGCAGCGTTCTCGGGACACCACAAGAGACCCAGTACTTC
TRBJ2-1	TRBV12-3/TRBV12-4	TRBD2	few	CASRGLGRLSQFF	TGTGCCAGCAGGGGACTAGGTCGGCTTTCTCAGTTCTTC
TRBJ1-5	TRBV25-1	.	.	CASSEGGAANQPQHF	TGTGCCAGCAGTGAAGGAGGGGCCGCGAATCAGCCCCAGCATTTT
TRBJ1-1	TRBV5-1	.	.	CASSLVYRMNTEAFF	TGCGCCAGCAGCTTGGTCTACAGAATGAACACTGAAGCTTTCTTT
TRBJ2-7	TRBV25-1	.	few	CASSKPGVYEQYF	TGTGCCAGCAGCAAACCGGGGGTCTACGAGCAGTACTTC
TRBJ2-7	TRBV20-1	TRBD2	.	CSADGTSGGLGYEQYF	TGCAGTGCTGACGGGACTAGCGGCGGCCTGGGATACGAGCAGTACTTC
TRBJ2-7	TRBV5-1	TRBD1	.	CASSLAGTGQYEQYF	TGCGCCAGCAGCTTGGCGGGGACAGGGCAGTACGAGCAGTACTTC
TRBJ1-5	TRBV28	.	few	CASSSRYSNQPQHF	TGTGCCAGCAGCTCCCGTTATAGCAATCAGCCCCAGCATTTT
TRBJ1-2	TRBV2	TRBD1	few	CASRQGRYGYTF	TGTGCCAGCCGACAGGGAAGATATGGCTACACCTTC
TRBJ1-6	TRBV25-1	.	few	CASSEWGNSPLHF	TGTGCCAGCAGTGAATGGGGGAATTCACCCCTCCACTTT
TRBJ2-1	TRBV12-3/TRBV12-4	.	.	CASSFGPGASTHPYNEQFF	TGTGCCAGCAGTTTCGGCCCCGGGGCCTCAACCCACCCTTACAATGAGCAGTTCTTC
TRBJ2-2	TRBV7-6	TRBD1	.	CASSLIPGTGGNPTGELFF	TGTGCCAGCAGCTTAATTCCCGGGACAGGGGGTAATCCTACCGGGGAGCTGTTTTTT
TRBJ2-7	TRBV18	TRBD1	.	CASSPLTGALGSYEQYF	TGTGCCAGCTCACCACTAACAGGGGCCCTAGGCTCCTACGAGCAGTACTTC
TRBJ1-5	TRBV2	.	few	CASSEALDFRNSNQPQHF	TGTGCCAGCAGTGAAGCGCTTGATTTCAGGAATAGCAATCAGCCCCAGCATTTT
TRBJ2-7	TRBV5-1	.	once	CASSFQSDRSYEQYF	TGCGCCAGCAGCTTCCAATCGGATAGGAGCTACGAGCAGTACTTC
TRBJ2-3	TRBV15	TRBD2	.	CATSRRLASGTDTQYF	TGTGCCACCAGCCGCCGGCTGGCTAGCGGGACAGATACGCAGTATTTT
TRBJ1-2	TRBV12-3/TRBV12-4	.	.	CASSLGILANYGYTF	TGTGCCAGCAGTTTAGGCATCTTGGCTAACTATGGCTACACCTTC
TRBJ2-7	TRBV20-1	TRBD2	.	CSARAHGLAGDYEQYF	TGCAGTGCTAGAGCCCATGGACTAGCGGGGGACTACGAGCAGTACTTC
TRBJ1-1	TRBV5-1	.	.	CVSSLKQGLMNTEAFF	TGCGTCAGCAGCTTGAAGCAGGGCCTCATGAACACTGAAGCTTTCTTT
TRBJ2-5	TRBV29-1	.	few	CSVEIFNEETQYF	TGCAGCGTTGAAATTTTTAACGAAGAGACCCAGTACTTC